These 27 T cell receptor beta chains originate from one sample sequenced in a study of PD-1 blockade in classical Hodgkin lymphoma. Patients all relapsed after autologous stem cell transplantation, and there was variation in brentuximab vedotin exposure. TCRdb's copy holds only in-frame clones and misses some; the assay was immunoSEQ multiplex PCR. The profile shows some 38,000 clones, over 65% of them singletons. The material sequenced was peripheral blood mononuclear cells (PBMCs), taken at baseline. These receptors all come from a human donor with classical Hodgkin lymphoma.

The chain combines TRBV5-6 with TRBJ1-1; D unclear. CDR1 and CDR2 from the germline V gene are SGHDT and YYEEEE. This CDR3 spans 13 amino acids. Trimming removed 2 bases from V and 1 base from J, with 6 bases in between. As DNA, the CDR3 is TGTGCCAGCAGCTTTAGAAGGAACACTGAAGCTTTCTTT. It translates to CASSFRRNTEAFF.

The rearrangement links TRBV5-1 to TRBJ1-2, with D uncertain. The V and J ends lost 0 bases and 3 bases respectively, with 12 bases between them. From germline, CDR1 is SGHRS and CDR2 YFSETQ. The CDR3 is 15 residues long. The CDR3 is CASSLAPGGDYGYTF. Written as DNA, the CDR3 is TGCGCCAGCAGCTTGGCGCCAGGAGGCGACTATGGCTACACCTTC.

The J gene is TRBJ2-3, the V gene TRBV7-2; 13 bases are a match to TRBD2. In germline, CDR1 is SGHTA, CDR2 FQGNSA. This CDR3 contains 17 residues. J was trimmed by 6 bases and V by 5 bases; bases with no gene match: 11. The CDR3 region is CASSPTTSGRRWDTQYF. CDR3 sequence (DNA): TGTGCCAGCAGCCCTACGACTAGCGGGAGGCGGTGGGATACGCAGTATTTT.

CDR3 nucleotide sequence: TGTGCCAGCAGCTCTAGCGGCTTCTCCTACGAGCAGTACTTC. Translation gives CASSSSGFSYEQYF. The chain carries TRBV9 and TRBJ2-7; 7 nucleotides agree with TRBD2. The CDR3 loop spans 14 amino acids. The J segment lost 0 bases and the V segment lost 4 bases, leaving 4 bases of the junction unmatched. Germline V gene sequence: CDR1 SGDLS, CDR2 YYNGEE. Combining the CDR3 with reference TRBV9 and TRBJ2-7 gives the whole variable domain DSGVTQTPKHLITATGQRVTLRCSPRSGDLSVYWYQQSLDQGLQFLIQYYNGEERAKGNILERFSAQQFPDLHSELNLSSLELGDSALYFCASSSSGFSYEQYFGPGTRLTVT.

The chain links TRBV28 to TRBJ2-7; D not certain. The CDR3 totals 13 residues. V was pared by 2 bases and J by 3 bases, with 8 bases between. Germline CDR1 and CDR2: MDHEN and SYDVKM. CDR3: CASSLADNYEQYF. CDR3 DNA sequence: TGTGCCAGCAGTTTAGCAGATAACTACGAGCAGTACTTC.

The chain has TRBV7-9 and TRBJ1-3, with 11 bases matching TRBD1. Germline V gene data show CDR1 as SEHNR and CDR2 as FQNEAQ (reference sequence). The ends lost 5 bases at V and 3 bases at J; junction bases unmatched: 6. The CDR3 consists of 16 residues. The CDR3 DNA sequence: TGTGCCAGCAGCAGGCCTGGGACAGGGGGTGGAAACACCATATATTTT. It translates to CASSRPGTGGGNTIYF.

This rearrangement joins TRBV5-1 to TRBJ2-2, with D hard to call. The V end lost 0 bases, the J end lost 1 base, and 4 bases lay between the germline ends. The germline V gene has CDR1 SGHRS and CDR2 YFSETQ. CDR3 length equals 14 residues. Written as DNA, the CDR3 is TGCGCCAGCAGCTTGGGGCAGAACACCGGGGAGCTGTTTTTT. Translation gives CASSLGQNTGELFF.

This chain joins TRBV7-9 and TRBJ1-1; D perhaps matches TRBD1 (5 bases). Trimming pared 0 bases from V and 2 bases from J, leaving 7 bases between. The CDR3 consists of 14 residues. Germline CDR1 and CDR2: SEHNR and FQNEAQ (reference sequence). CDR3 amino acids: CASSLAGVNTEAFF. In DNA form, the CDR3 reads TGTGCCAGCAGCTTAGCGGGGGTTAACACTGAAGCTTTCTTT. Full variable domain (missing parts from reference TRBV7-9 and TRBJ1-1): DTGVSQNPRHKITKRGQNVTFRCDPISEHNRLYWYRQTLGQGPEFLTYFQNEAQLEKSRLLSDRFSAERPKGSFSTLEIQRTEQGDSAMYLCASSLAGVNTEAFFGQGTRLTVV.

About this clone: A read error may be the cause here, since a much bigger clone is one base away. The rearrangement links TRBV7-9 to TRBJ2-7; D is perhaps TRBD2 (6 bases). There are 13 residues in the CDR3. Per the germline V gene, CDR1 is SEHNR and CDR2 is FQNEAQ (reference sequence). V lost 1 base and J 3 bases, leaving 7 bases between the germline ends. The CDR3 loop reads CASSLGLVYEQYF. CDR3 sequence (DNA): TGTGCCAGCAGCTTAGGACTAGTCTACGAGCAGTACTTC.

The V gene is TRBV5-5, the J gene TRBJ2-7, with 11 bases fitting TRBD2. The CDR3 length is 17 residues. Germline V gives CDR1 SGHKS, CDR2 YYEKEE (reference sequence). After removal of 5 bases from V and 3 bases from J, the junction contained 13 bases not matched to a gene. The CDR3 region has the DNA TGTGCCAGCAGTAAGGGACTAGCGGTGGCGGGGCTCTACGAGCAGTACTTC. It encodes CASSKGLAVAGLYEQYF.

The chain recombines TRBV27 with TRBJ2-7; 7 bases align to TRBD1. V lost 5 bases, J lost 2 bases, and 6 bases stayed unmatched. Germline lookup yields CDR1 MNHEY and CDR2 SMNVEV (reference sequence). The CDR3 has 14 amino acids. The CDR3 region has the DNA TGTGCCAGCAGTCCGACAGGGAACCCCTACGAGCAGTACTTC. Its translation: CASSPTGNPYEQYF.

The rearrangement uses TRBV5-1 and TRBJ1-1; 8 bases match TRBD1. CDR3 length: 16 amino acids. Trimming at V came to 0 bases and at J to 4 bases, leaving 8 bases not matched to a gene. Germline CDR1 reads SGHRS; CDR2 reads YFSETQ. CDR3 sequence reads: CASSLVAGGEITEAFF. In DNA, the CDR3 is TGCGCCAGCAGCTTGGTAGCAGGGGGCGAGATCACTGAAGCTTTCTTT.

V is TRBV10-1 and J is TRBJ2-2; the D is unclear. Germline assignment: CDR1 WNHNN and CDR2 SYGVQD (reference sequence). Trimming removed 0 bases at V and 8 bases at J, with 19 bases between. This CDR3 has 17 residues. The CDR3 sequence: CASSESFSGEGDGELFF. In DNA, the CDR3 is TGCGCCAGCAGTGAGTCCTTCTCCGGCGAAGGTGATGGGGAGCTGTTTTTT.

The chain carries TRBV2 and TRBJ1-2; 7 bases agree with TRBD1. V gave up 5 bases and J gave up 6 bases; unmatched junction bases: 6. The CDR3 has 13 amino acids. In germline, CDR1 is SNHLY, CDR2 FYNNEI. CDR3 DNA sequence: TGTGCCAGCAGTACAACAGGGGTCCATGGCTACACCTTC. Translating it yields CASSTTGVHGYTF.

The chain uses TRBV9 and TRBJ1-1, with a possible D match to TRBD1 (5 bases). Germline V gene sequence: CDR1 SGDLS, CDR2 YYNGEE. V was shortened by 4 bases and J by 4 bases, with 14 bases between the two germline ends. The CDR3 has 14 amino acids. The CDR3 coding sequence is TGTGCCAGCAGCCCCTCGGGGGTGGGCACTGAAGCTTTCTTT. It codes for CASSPSGVGTEAFF.

The V and J genes are TRBV6-5 and TRBJ2-4, with TRBD2 matching 12 bases. V trimming: 6 bases; J trimming: 3 bases; junction bases outside the gene matches: 0. Looked up from germline, CDR1 is MNHEY and CDR2 is SVGAGI. The CDR3 is 14 amino acids. The CDR3 nucleotides read TGTGCCAGCAGACTAGCGGGAGGCAAAAACATTCAGTACTTC. Translated, it gives CASRLAGGKNIQYF.

This chain links TRBV5-6 with TRBJ1-1; 8 bases align to TRBD1. V lost 3 bases to trimming and J lost 0 bases; unmatched junction nucleotides: 7. The CDR3 runs 16 residues. Looked up from germline, CDR1 is SGHDT and CDR2 is YYEEEE. The DNA of the CDR3 is TGTGCCAGCAGCTGGAGTCAGGGGGCTATGAACACTGAAGCTTTCTTT. The encoded protein is CASSWSQGAMNTEAFF.

V usage is TRBV9 and J usage is TRBJ2-1; 9 nucleotides match TRBD1. CDR3 length equals 13 residues. Germline CDR1 and CDR2: SGDLS and YYNGEE. Trimming removed 2 bases from V and 9 bases from J; junction bases left unmatched: 3. The CDR3 sequence: CASSVDRGGEQFF. CDR3 nucleotide sequence: TGTGCCAGCAGCGTTGACAGGGGGGGTGAGCAGTTCTTC.

CDR3 loop: CASSERSKVGRNTEAFF. The CDR3 DNA reads as TGTGCCAGCAGTGAGCGATCCAAAGTGGGGAGAAACACTGAAGCTTTCTTT. The rearrangement joins TRBV25-1 to TRBJ1-1, with unresolved D. The length of the CDR3 is 17 residues. The V gene's germline CDR1 is MGHDK and CDR2 SYGVNS. V lost 3 bases and J lost 2, with 19 bases in between.

DNA of the CDR3: TGTGCCAGCAGCTTGGAAGGGAGTGGGGGGCAGCCCCAGCATTTT. Translating it yields CASSLEGSGGQPQHF. V is TRBV5-6 and J is TRBJ1-5; D possibly corresponds to TRBD1 (5 bases). CDR3 length: 15 residues. CDR1 SGHDT and CDR2 YYEEEE come from the germline V gene. V lost 0 bases, J lost 7 bases, and 14 bases lay in between.

The rearrangement joins TRBV11-2 to TRBJ2-5, with a possible D match to TRBD1 (6 bases). The V end lost 2 bases, the J end lost 7 bases, and 14 bases lay between the germline ends. CDR3 length: 14 residues. Germline CDR1 SGHAT, CDR2 FQNNGV. The CDR3 here is CASSLSRTVATQYF. The CDR3 DNA is TGTGCCAGCAGCTTATCCCGGACAGTGGCGACCCAGTACTTC.

The chain employs TRBV19 and TRBJ1-2, with D possibly matching TRBD1 (6 bases). With 3 bases removed from V and 8 bases from J, the gap between germline ends came to 13 bases. The CDR3 extends over 13 amino acids. CDR1 and CDR2 from the germline V gene are LNHDA and SQIVND (reference sequence). The CDR3 DNA sequence: TGTGCCAGTAGTATGGAGACCCAGGGGGGCTACACCTTC. As protein: CASSMETQGGYTF.

The CDR3 DNA is TGTGCCAGCAGCATGGGACTAGCCCCAGATACGCAGTATTTT. Its translation: CASSMGLAPDTQYF. The rearrangement joins TRBV11-2 to TRBJ2-3; 9 bases fit TRBD2. CDR3 length: 14 residues. V shed 5 bases, J shed 4 bases, and the junction held 4 bases outside the gene matches. Looked up from germline, CDR1 is SGHAT and CDR2 is FQNNGV.

This chain uses TRBV27 with TRBJ1-4; possible D gene TRBD1, 5 bases. The V end was cut by 2 bases, the J end by 0 bases, with 13 bases between. Germline assignment: CDR1 MNHEY and CDR2 SMNVEV (reference sequence). The CDR3 contains 17 residues. In DNA, the CDR3 is TGTGCCAGCAGTTTAAACTTCCAGGGTACAACTAATGAAAAACTGTTTTTT. It encodes CASSLNFQGTTNEKLFF.

The chain recombines TRBV10-3 with TRBJ1-2; D not certain. The CDR3 is 14 residues long. The V end was cut by 4 bases, the J end by 6 bases, with 15 bases between. Germline CDR1 reads ENHRY; CDR2 reads SYGVKD. The CDR3 nucleotides read TGTGCCATCAGTGCGTCCACCGGGATGGATGGCTACACCTTC. It is translated as CAISASTGMDGYTF.

This chain joins TRBV6-5 and TRBJ2-2, with a tentative D call TRBD1 (6 bases). Trimming shortened V by 10 bases and J by 3 bases, and 12 bases separated the two germline ends. This CDR3 has 13 residues. Germline V CDR1 and CDR2: MNHEY, SVGAGI. In DNA, the CDR3 is TGTGCCACCCAGGACAGCTACACCGGGGAGCTGTTTTTT. Translated: CATQDSYTGELFF.

V usage is TRBV15 and J usage is TRBJ2-1; 11 bases line up with TRBD2. Germline V CDR1 and CDR2: LNHNV, YYDKDF (reference sequence). V shed 3 bases and J 8 bases; nucleotides not matched to a gene: 9. The CDR3 spans 16 residues. The CDR3 DNA is TGTGCCACCAGCAGTAGCGGGAGGGCGATGGGCGATGAGCAGTTCTTC. As protein: CATSSSGRAMGDEQFF.